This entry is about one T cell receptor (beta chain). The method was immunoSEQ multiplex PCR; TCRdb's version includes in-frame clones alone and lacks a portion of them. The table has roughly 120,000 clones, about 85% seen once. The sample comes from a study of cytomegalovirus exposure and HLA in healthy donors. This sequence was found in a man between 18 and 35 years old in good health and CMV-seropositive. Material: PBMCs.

The DNA of the CDR3 is TGTGCCAGCAGCCTACAGGGGAACACCGGGGAGCTGTTTTTT. It codes for CASSLQGNTGELFF. V gene TRBV5-4 combines with J gene TRBJ2-2, with D possibly matching TRBD1 (6 bases). Germline assignment: CDR1 SGHNT and CDR2 YYREEE (reference sequence). This CDR3 is built from 14 residues. V was cut by 4 bases and J by 1 base, with 8 bases left in between.